This is a list of T cell receptor beta chains from one sample in a study of OX40 agonist ivuxolimab in advanced cancers. Some clones are missing from TCRdb's copy, which holds only in-frame ones; the method was immunoSEQ multiplex PCR. Among about 61,000 clones, 86% were seen once, and the ten largest hold approximately 1.1%. The material was CD4+ or CD8+ T cells sorted from blood, obtained in a trial of the OX40 agonist ivuxolimab. Source of these receptors: an adult with an advanced solid tumor such as melanoma, head and neck, liver or kidney cancer. Both conserved end residues are part of each CDR3. Each record gives: D gene, V gene, clone size, J gene, CDR3 DNA, CDR3 protein. The D gene is left open where the match is weak. Only some rows state a clone size, as once, few, many or a class for expanded clones.

TRBD1	TRBV6-1	NA	TRBJ1-4	TGTGCCAGCAGTGAAATGGGACAGGGGGCCGCAGAACTGTTTTTT	CASSEMGQGAAELFF
TRBD1	TRBV19	NA	TRBJ1-5	TGTGCCAGTAGTACGGGACAGGGGGCGAGAATATTTGGCAATCAGCCCCAGCATTTT	CASSTGQGARIFGNQPQHF
NA	TRBV30	few	TRBJ2-7	TGTGCCTGGAATAGGGCGGGTTACGAGCAGTACTTC	CAWNRAGYEQYF
TRBD2	TRBV5-1	NA	TRBJ2-5	TGCGCCAGCAGCTTGGATCCAGCGGGGGGCACAGAGACCCAGTACTTC	CASSLDPAGGTETQYF
NA	TRBV19	NA	TRBJ1-6	TGTGCCAGTACCGAGGGGAGAGGTTCACCCCTCCACTTT	CASTEGRGSPLHF
NA	TRBV18	NA	TRBJ1-2	TGTGCCAGCTCACCACTAACTAAGACAGCTCCTAACTATGGCTACACCTTC	CASSPLTKTAPNYGYTF
TRBD1	TRBV7-8	once	TRBJ1-6	TGTGCCAGCAGCTTAGAACAGGGGGCCAGGTTTTTGAGTAATTCACCCCTCCACTTT	CASSLEQGARFLSNSPLHF
NA	TRBV10-3	NA	TRBJ1-4	TGTGCCATCGGGGCAGGGCCAAATGAAAAACTGTTTTTT	CAIGAGPNEKLFF
TRBD1	TRBV11-2	NA	TRBJ1-1	TGTGCCAGCAGCCGGGACAGGGGTTTGTCTGAAGCTTTCTTT	CASSRDRGLSEAFF
NA	TRBV5-1	NA	TRBJ2-4	TGCGCCAGCAGCTTGGATGGGGAAAACATTCAGTACTTC	CASSLDGENIQYF
NA	TRBV7-9	NA	TRBJ1-4	TGTGCCAGCAGCCTAAGAACGGTCCTTGGGGAAAAACTGTTTTTT	CASSLRTVLGEKLFF
TRBD1	TRBV30	NA	TRBJ1-6	TGTGCCTGCGGAGTGGGGGGGACAGCCAATTCACCCCTCCACTTT	CACGVGGTANSPLHF
NA	TRBV19	NA	TRBJ2-1	TGTGCCAGTAGTACGCGCCGGGGCTACAATGAGCAGTTCTTC	CASSTRRGYNEQFF
NA	TRBV29-1	NA	TRBJ1-5	TGCAGCGTTGGTCGCGGGGTTGGGAATCAGCCCCAGCATTTT	CSVGRGVGNQPQHF
TRBD2	TRBV7-6	NA	TRBJ2-5	TGTGCCAGCAGCACGGGAGGGGCCGGCAAGACCCAGTACTTC	CASSTGGAGKTQYF
NA	TRBV18	NA	TRBJ1-5	TGTGCCAGCTCACCGGCGGTAAATCAGCCCCAGCATTTT	CASSPAVNQPQHF
TRBD2	TRBV7-3	NA	TRBJ2-3	TGTGCCAGCAGCTTAACTGGAAGCGGGGGGGCAACAGATACGCAGTATTTT	CASSLTGSGGATDTQYF
NA	TRBV28	NA	TRBJ1-2	TGTGCCAGCAGTTTGGCGGGGGGGGACTATGGCTACACCTTC	CASSLAGGDYGYTF
NA	TRBV6-4	NA	TRBJ2-7	TGTGCCAGCAGATCACTAGACAGGCGTAACTCCTACGAGCAGTACTTC	CASRSLDRRNSYEQYF
TRBD1	TRBV19	NA	TRBJ1-5	TGTGCCAGTAGTCCCGGACAGGGGGGGAGCCGCCCCAATCAGCCCCAGCATTTT	CASSPGQGGSRPNQPQHF
NA	TRBV5-1	once	TRBJ2-5	TGCGCCAGCAGCTTGGGGGGACCACGGGGAGAGACCCAGTACTTC	CASSLGGPRGETQYF
TRBD2	TRBV10-1	NA	TRBJ2-3	TGCGCCAGCAGTGAGTCCCTTGGGGGACTAGTAAAGTATTTT	CASSESLGGLVKYF
NA	TRBV19	once	TRBJ2-5	TGTGCCAGTAGTACCCATAGGGGAAGTCGCGAGACCCAGTACTTC	CASSTHRGSRETQYF
TRBD1	TRBV5-1	NA	TRBJ1-1	TGCGCCAGCAACCCAGACAGGGGGCTGATGAACACTGAAGCTTTCTTT	CASNPDRGLMNTEAFF
NA	TRBV6-1	NA	TRBJ1-2	TGTGCCAGCACCAGCCGCGACAGAGACTATGGCTACACCTTC	CASTSRDRDYGYTF
NA	TRBV12-5	NA	TRBJ2-1	TGTGCTAGTGGTTTGCCACGTGACAGGCTCTCCTACAATGAGCAGTTCTTC	CASGLPRDRLSYNEQFF
NA	TRBV27	NA	TRBJ2-2	TGTGCCAGCAGTTTACCCGGGGGCAGGGGGACTAACACCGGGGAGCTGTTTTTT	CASSLPGGRGTNTGELFF
NA	TRBV15	NA	TRBJ1-2	TGTGCCACCAGCAGAGACCCTCGGAGGGGGGCGGATGGCTACACCTTC	CATSRDPRRGADGYTF
NA	TRBV18	NA	TRBJ1-1	TGTGCCAGCTCACCACCGAGGACCCGCTTAGACGAGGCTTTCTTT	CASSPPRTRLDEAFF
NA	TRBV7-2	NA	TRBJ1-6	TGTGCCAGCAGCCCGAATTGGGGGTCTGGTTCACCCCTCCACTTT	CASSPNWGSGSPLHF
TRBD1	TRBV19	NA	TRBJ1-1	TGTGCCAGTAGCGACAGGGGGCGAACTGAAGCTTTCTTT	CASSDRGRTEAFF
TRBD1	TRBV7-2	NA	TRBJ1-3	TGTGCCAGCAGCTCGGACAGGCTGAGGTCTGGAAACACCATATATTTT	CASSSDRLRSGNTIYF
NA	TRBV7-2	NA	TRBJ1-5	TGTGCCAGCAGCTTTTCTGAGGTCCAGCCCCAGCATTTT	CASSFSEVQPQHF
NA	TRBV5-1	NA	TRBJ1-1	TGCGCCAGCAGCTGGACAGTTCCGAACACTGAAGCTTTCTTT	CASSWTVPNTEAFF
TRBD1	TRBV6-4	NA	TRBJ1-2	TGTGCCAGCAGCCGGGATTTGGGACAGACAAATGGCTACACCTTC	CASSRDLGQTNGYTF
TRBD2	TRBV29-1	NA	TRBJ2-5	TGCAGCGTTGGTTCACTAGCGGGGGGCGCTAGGGCGTTTAGGGAGACCCAGTACTTC	CSVGSLAGGARAFRETQYF
NA	TRBV5-1	NA	TRBJ2-3	TGCGCCAGCAGCCCACTGGGCGCGGATACGCAGTATTTT	CASSPLGADTQYF